Below are 18 T cell receptor beta chains sequenced from a single sample in a study of T cell responses to AZD1222 COVID-19 vaccine. The repertoire was sequenced with immunoSEQ multiplex PCR; TCRdb's copy has only in-frame clones and lacks some. The sample yields 150,000 or so clones, of which the top ten take up around 2.4%. Sequenced sample: peripheral blood. The source is an adult in good health.

The chain joins TRBV11-2 to TRBJ2-1; TRBD2 matches 11 bases. The CDR3 totals 15 residues. J was trimmed by 8 bases and V by 3 bases; bases with no gene match: 6. CDR1 SGHAT and CDR2 FQNNGV come from the germline V gene. The CDR3 bases are TGTGCCAGCAGCTTCATTAGCGGGGGGGCACATGAGCAGTTCTTC. Translation gives CASSFISGGAHEQFF.

V gene TRBV28 combines with J gene TRBJ1-2; D is unclear. Trimming pared 7 bases from V and 6 bases from J, leaving 12 bases between. This CDR3 has 12 residues. The germline gives CDR1 MDHEN, CDR2 SYDVKM. CDR3 sequence reads: CASTGRPDGYTF. The DNA of the CDR3 is TGTGCCAGCACAGGACGGCCCGATGGCTACACCTTC.

CDR3 residues: CASSELRFAGELFF. CDR3 DNA: TGTGCCAGCAGTGAACTTCGGTTCGCCGGGGAGCTGTTTTTT. The rearrangement joins TRBV6-1 to TRBJ2-2; no firm D call. Trimming left V 2 bases short and J 6 bases short, with 10 bases between. Germline CDR1 reads MNHNS; CDR2 reads SASEGT. The CDR3 extends over 14 amino acids.

The gene calls are TRBV11-3 and TRBJ1-2; a possible D gene is TRBD1 (5 bases). The CDR3 covers 13 residues. Germline values: CDR1 SGHNT, CDR2 YENEEA. The V end was cut by 5 bases, the J end by 6 bases, with 13 bases between. CDR3 amino acids: CASSPLKGHGYTF. DNA of the CDR3: TGTGCCAGCAGCCCACTTAAGGGGCATGGCTACACCTTC.

The chain recombines TRBV7-2 with TRBJ1-6; D may be TRBD1 (6 bases). Per the germline V gene, CDR1 is SGHTA and CDR2 is FQGNSA. The CDR3 loop spans 16 amino acids. With 1 base removed from V and 9 bases from J, the gap between germline ends came to 16 bases. Here the CDR3 DNA reads TGTGCCAGCAGCTTAGGAGAGGGGGGCTTCGGTTCACCCCTCCACTTT. This encodes CASSLGEGGFGSPLHF.

V gene TRBV4-1 combines with J gene TRBJ2-7; 10 nucleotides line up with TRBD1. The CDR3 sequence is 15 residues long. Germline V gene sequence: CDR1 MGHRA, CDR2 YSYEKL. V lost 4 bases and J lost 0; bases outside the gene matches: 3. DNA for the CDR3: TGCGCCAGCAGCCCTTGGGACAGGGGCTCCTACGAGCAGTACTTC. Translation: CASSPWDRGSYEQYF.

The V and J genes are TRBV6-1 and TRBJ2-5; D remains unclear. Germline V gene sequence: CDR1 MNHNS, CDR2 SASEGT. CDR3 length: 13 residues. V lost 3 bases to trimming and J lost 9 bases, with 14 bases between them. CDR3 nucleotides: TGTGCCAGCAGTGATACCTATCAAGGTGCCCAGTACTTC. Its translation: CASSDTYQGAQYF.

This sequence joins TRBV5-1 and TRBJ1-1; D gene ambiguous. V shed 4 bases and J shed 1 base, with 8 bases lying between them. The CDR3 has 13 amino acids. Germline values: CDR1 SGHRS, CDR2 YFSETQ. CDR3 protein: CASSENKNTEAFF. The CDR3 DNA follows: TGCGCCAGCAGCGAAAACAAGAACACTGAAGCTTTCTTT.

The V gene is TRBV6-1, the J gene TRBJ1-1; D is unclear. Germline V lookup: CDR1 MNHNS, CDR2 SASEGT. This CDR3 is 15 amino acids long. The V end was cut by 0 bases, the J end by 7 bases, with 15 bases between. CDR3: CASSEALAGGGEAFF. CDR3 in DNA: TGTGCCAGCAGTGAAGCGTTAGCGGGCGGAGGTGAAGCTTTCTTT.

Concerning this clone itself: The sample has other DNA sequences that encode this CDR3 too. This chain links TRBV5-1 with TRBJ2-3; TRBD2 aligns across 10 bases. The CDR3 sequence is 16 residues long. Germline V gene lookup returns CDR1 SGHRS and CDR2 YFSETQ. The V gene end was trimmed by 1 base and the J gene end by 2 bases; junction bases not matched to a gene: 4. Here the CDR3 DNA reads TGCGCCAGCAGCTTGCTAGCGGGGGCAACCACAGATACGCAGTATTTT. Translated: CASSLLAGATTDTQYF.

This chain uses TRBV15 with TRBJ2-4; 7 nucleotides line up with TRBD1. Losses at the gene ends were 3 bases for V and 3 bases for J; bases not matched to a gene: 17. The CDR3 sequence is 19 residues long. CDR1 is LNHNV and CDR2 is YYDKDF in the germline V gene (reference sequence). The CDR3 DNA reads TGTGCCACCAGCAGGCCCCGTACCGGGACAGACTTCGGCAAAAACATTCAGTACTTC. Its protein is CATSRPRTGTDFGKNIQYF.

The genes are TRBV2 and TRBJ1-2, with D unresolved. This CDR3 comprises 15 residues. Germline CDR1 and CDR2: SNHLY and FYNNEI. V was clipped by 4 bases and J by 0 bases, with 12 bases between them. CDR3 sequence: CASSVMPAANYGYTF. The CDR3 region has the DNA TGTGCCAGCAGTGTAATGCCTGCAGCTAACTATGGCTACACCTTC.

The chain is built from TRBV4-1 and TRBJ1-5, with D unclear. The V end was cut by 2 bases, the J end by 4 bases, with 9 bases between. This CDR3 contains 14 residues. Per germline, CDR1 MGHRA and CDR2 YSYEKL. CDR3 DNA sequence: TGCGCCAGCAGCCAAAAAGGACGAAATCAGCCCCAGCATTTT. Translation: CASSQKGRNQPQHF.

This sequence joins TRBV6-4 and TRBJ2-3, with D perhaps matching TRBD2 (5 bases). The CDR3 contains 13 residues. Germline V lookup: CDR1 MRHNA, CDR2 SNTAGT. Trimming pared 11 bases from V and 3 bases from J, leaving 15 bases between. The CDR3 nucleotides are TGTGCCTCCTCCCCAGCGGCAACAGATACGCAGTATTTT. This sequence encodes CASSPAATDTQYF.

The genes are TRBV28 and TRBJ2-7, with 10 bases identical to TRBD1. The CDR3 length is 15 residues. Germline V gene sequence: CDR1 MDHEN, CDR2 SYDVKM. The trim removed 6 bases at V and 4 bases at J, leaving 9 bases unmatched. The DNA for the CDR3 is TGTGCCAGCAGGGGGACCGGACAGGGGGTGTACGAGCAGTACTTC. It specifies CASRGTGQGVYEQYF. Based on the CDR3 plus reference TRBV28 and TRBJ2-7, the full variable domain is DVKVTQSSRYLVKRTGEKVFLECVQDMDHENMFWYRQDPGLGLRLIYFSYDVKMKEKGDIPEGYSVSREKKERFSLILESASTNQTSMYLCASRGTGQGVYEQYFGPGTRLTVT.

V gene TRBV7-8 combines with J gene TRBJ1-5; 7 bases map to TRBD1. The ends lost 1 base at V and 4 bases at J; junction bases unmatched: 7. CDR1 and CDR2 from the germline V gene are SGHVS and FQNEAQ. The CDR3 spans 16 residues. CDR3 sequence: CASSLGWTGLNQPQHF. The CDR3 nucleotides are TGTGCCAGCAGCTTAGGATGGACAGGCCTTAATCAGCCCCAGCATTTT. The full variable domain, completed using reference TRBV7-8 and TRBJ1-5, is GAGVSQSPRYKVAKRGQDVALRCDPISGHVSLFWYQQALGQGPEFLTYFQNEAQLDKSGLPSDRFFAERPEGSVSTLKIQRTQQEDSAVYLCASSLGWTGLNQPQHFGDGTRLSIL.

The chain combines TRBV12-3 or TRBV12-4 with TRBJ2-3; D remains unclear. The CDR3 extends over 13 amino acids. Trimming removed 4 bases from V and 3 bases from J, with 8 bases in between. CDR3 loop: CASSYARTDTQYF. The CDR3 DNA reads TGTGCCAGCAGTTACGCACGGACAGATACGCAGTATTTT.

The chain uses TRBV7-2 and TRBJ2-2; 9 bases align to TRBD2. This CDR3 contains 15 residues. Trimming took 1 base from V and 6 from J; bases not matched to a gene: 3. Germline CDR1 SGHTA, CDR2 FQGNSA. The CDR3 region has the DNA TGTGCCAGCAGCTTAGGGACTAGCGTTGCCGGGGAGCTGTTTTTT. Amino acids: CASSLGTSVAGELFF.